Given below is one TCR beta chain in context. The antigen is not known. Some clones are missing from TCRdb's copy, which holds only in-frame ones; the method was immunoSEQ multiplex PCR. The data show 400,000 to 500,000 clones, roughly 89% seen once. Indicated treatment: roughly 19 received Ad26.COV2.S at low or high dose, single or two shots; 5 received placebo; per-sample allocation not given. Collection of samples fell on day 63 after the first vaccine or placebo injection. This CDR3 has 9 residues. Germline V CDR1 and CDR2: DFQATT, SNEGSKA (reference sequence). Trimming removed 7 bases from V and 6 bases from J, with 6 bases in between. The entry originates in a study of Ad26.COV2.S vaccination and SARS-CoV-2 variants. Study outcomes and limitations: Using TCR breadth and depth analyses may have led to underestimated total T cell responses. Whether participants received vaccine or placebo, their non-spike TCR breadth was similar. Reportedly, spike-specific CD8+ and CD4+ T cell responses achieved substantial breadth once vaccination had taken place. Placebo recipients showed lower spike-specific TCR breadth than vaccinees.

This clonotype was obtained from a person aged 18-65 years who received the Ad26.COV2.S COVID-19 vaccine or a placebo. This material consisted of peripheral blood, taken in a trial of Ad26.COV2.S vaccine versus placebo. The chain employs TRBV20-1 and TRBJ1-2, with D possibly being TRBD1 (5 bases). In DNA form, the CDR3 reads TGCAGTGGGGGGAATGGCTACACCTTC. This translates into CSGGNGYTF.